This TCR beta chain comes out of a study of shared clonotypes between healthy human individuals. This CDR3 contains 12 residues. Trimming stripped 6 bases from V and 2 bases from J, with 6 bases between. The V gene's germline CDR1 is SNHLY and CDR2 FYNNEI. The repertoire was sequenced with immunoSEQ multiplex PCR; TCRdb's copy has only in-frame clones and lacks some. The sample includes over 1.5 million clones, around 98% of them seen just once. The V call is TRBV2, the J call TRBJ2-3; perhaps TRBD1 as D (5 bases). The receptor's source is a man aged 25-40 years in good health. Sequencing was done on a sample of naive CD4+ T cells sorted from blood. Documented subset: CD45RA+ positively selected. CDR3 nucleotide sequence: TGTGCCAGCAGACAGGACACAGATACGCAGTATTTT. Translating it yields CASRQDTDTQYF.